This entry lists 19 T cell receptor beta chains sequenced from one sample in a study of Ad26.COV2.S vaccination and SARS-CoV-2 variants. Repertoires were generated with immunoSEQ multiplex PCR, while TCRdb's copy carries only in-frame clones and drops some. Of about 280,000 clones in the sample, approximately 89% were seen once. Treatment indicated: 19 received Ad26.COV2.S at low or high dose, single or two shots; a few received placebo; per-sample allocation not given. Day 63 after the first injection of vaccine or placebo was the sampling time. The specimen comprised peripheral blood, sampled in a trial of Ad26.COV2.S vaccine versus placebo. The receptors were sampled from a person aged 18-65 years who received the Ad26.COV2.S COVID-19 vaccine or a placebo.

The CDR3: CAISGGGTEGQPQHF. The CDR3, as DNA: TGTGCCATCAGTGGGGGGGGGACAGAAGGTCAGCCCCAGCATTTT. The chain has TRBV10-3 and TRBJ1-5, with 7 bases matching TRBD1. V lost 4 bases and J lost 6; bases outside the gene matches: 9. CDR3 length: 15 residues. Germline lookup yields CDR1 ENHRY and CDR2 SYGVKD.

This chain links TRBV18 with TRBJ2-7; 9 positions match TRBD1. Germline CDR1 is KGHSH and CDR2 is LQKENI. CDR3 length: 14 amino acids. The junction had 6 bases not matched to a gene; V was cut back by 8 bases and J by 1 base. The CDR3 reads CASEDRGTSYEQYF. The DNA for the CDR3 is TGTGCCAGCGAGGACAGGGGAACTTCCTACGAGCAGTACTTC.

The chain's CDR3 is CASSLAPDGSYEQYF. The CDR3 coding sequence is TGTGCCAGCAGCTTAGCTCCGGACGGGTCCTACGAGCAGTACTTC. The chain employs TRBV7-6 and TRBJ2-7; D uncertain. V was shortened by 0 bases and J by 1 base, with 10 bases between the two germline ends. CDR1 SGHVS and CDR2 FNYEAQ come from the germline V gene. The CDR3 covers 15 residues. The whole variable domain, remainder taken from reference TRBV7-6 and TRBJ2-7, is GAGVSQSPRYKVTKRGQDVALRCDPISGHVSLYWYRQALGQGPEFLTYFNYEAQQDKSGLPNDRFSAERPEGSISTLTIQRTEQRDSAMYRCASSLAPDGSYEQYFGPGTRLTVT.

This clone was seen just once. The J gene is TRBJ2-3, the V gene TRBV2; 10 nucleotides match TRBD2. The length of the CDR3 is 16 residues. The V and J ends lost 6 bases and 5 bases, in that order; junction bases with no gene match: 11. Germline assignment: CDR1 SNHLY and CDR2 FYNNEI. The DNA of the CDR3 is TGTGCCAGCAGGGTAGAGCTAGCGGGAGCTGTAGATACGCAGTATTTT. It specifies CASRVELAGAVDTQYF.

The J gene is TRBJ1-1, the V gene TRBV5-1; 8 bases are a match to TRBD1. Germline lookup yields CDR1 SGHRS and CDR2 YFSETQ. The CDR3 runs 17 residues. The ends lost 5 bases at V and 4 bases at J; junction bases unmatched: 16. CDR3 amino acids: CASSSGQGPGPGTEAFF. CDR3 bases: TGCGCCAGCAGTTCCGGACAGGGCCCTGGACCGGGCACTGAAGCTTTCTTT. The full variable domain, completed using reference TRBV5-1 and TRBJ1-1, is KAGVTQTPRYLIKTRGQQVTLSCSPISGHRSVSWYQQTPGQGLQFLFEYFSETQRNKGNFPGRFSGRQFSNSRSEMNVSTLELGDSALYLCASSSGQGPGPGTEAFFGQGTRLTVV.

This sequence joins TRBV7-8 and TRBJ1-5; tentative D call: TRBD1 (6 bases). CDR3 length equals 16 residues. Per germline, CDR1 SGHVS and CDR2 FQNEAQ. The V gene lost 1 base and the J gene lost 6 bases, with 16 bases spanning the gap. CDR3 DNA sequence: TGTGCCAGCAGCTTAGTATTGGGCGCAGGGGCTCAGCCCCAGCATTTT. It yields the protein CASSLVLGAGAQPQHF.

The chain employs TRBV6-5 and TRBJ1-2, with D uncertain. Trimming left V 6 bases short and J 8 bases short, with 19 bases between. Germline V CDR1 and CDR2: MNHEY, SVGAGI. The CDR3 sequence is 14 residues long. In DNA, the CDR3 is TGTGCCAGCAGACAAAACGGCGACTCAGAAGGCTACACCTTC. It codes for CASRQNGDSEGYTF.

This chain links TRBV11-2 with TRBJ1-2; TRBD1 matches at 8 bases. The CDR3 extends over 14 amino acids. V was pared by 6 bases and J by 0 bases, with 3 bases of the junction left unmatched. CDR1 is SGHAT and CDR2 is FQNNGV in the germline V gene. The CDR3 spells CASRSDRANYGYTF. The DNA of the CDR3 is TGTGCCAGCAGGTCGGACAGGGCTAACTATGGCTACACCTTC.

The chain employs TRBV15 and TRBJ1-1; D is unclear. This CDR3 region has 13 residues. V was pared by 3 bases and J by 2 bases, with 7 bases between. Germline V gene lookup returns CDR1 LNHNV and CDR2 YYDKDF (reference sequence). The CDR3 DNA follows: TGTGCCACCAGCAGGACCTATAACACTGAAGCTTTCTTT. It yields the protein CATSRTYNTEAFF.

J is TRBJ1-2 and V is TRBV7-9; 9 bases agree with TRBD1. Trimming took 3 bases from V and 5 from J; bases not matched to a gene: 10. CDR1 and CDR2 from the germline V gene are SEHNR and FQNEAQ (reference sequence). This CDR3 is built from 16 residues. The CDR3 nucleotides are TGTGCCAGCAGCTTTGACCGAGGGACAGGGAGGTATGGCTACACCTTC. Amino acids: CASSFDRGTGRYGYTF. The variable domain in full, completed from reference TRBV7-9 and TRBJ1-2, reads DTGVSQNPRHKITKRGQNVTFRCDPISEHNRLYWYRQTLGQGPEFLTYFQNEAQLEKSRLLSDRFSAERPKGSFSTLEIQRTEQGDSAMYLCASSFDRGTGRYGYTFGSGTRLTVV.

The rearrangement joins TRBV30 to TRBJ2-7; D is ambiguous. The CDR3 runs to 11 residues. In germline, CDR1 is GTSNPN, CDR2 SVGIG (reference sequence). V was trimmed by 0 bases and J by 3 bases, leaving 3 bases between them. CDR3 amino acids: CAWSVLYEQYF. The DNA of the CDR3 is TGTGCCTGGAGTGTACTCTACGAGCAGTACTTC.

The chain carries TRBV12-3 or TRBV12-4 and TRBJ2-7; D not resolved. V lost 3 bases and J lost 1, with 4 bases in between. The CDR3 spans 12 residues. CDR3 amino acids: CASSFGSYEQYF. The CDR3 DNA sequence: TGTGCCAGCAGTTTTGGGTCCTACGAGCAGTACTTC.

This clone was seen a single time. This chain joins TRBV3-1 (or the pseudogene TRBV3-2) and TRBJ1-2; 11 bases line up with TRBD1. This CDR3 comprises 17 residues. CDR1 and CDR2 (germline): LGHDT, YNNKEL (reference sequence). V was pared by 4 bases and J by 4 bases, with 11 bases of the junction left unmatched. This chain's CDR3 is CASSPLRGQGVLYGYTF. CDR3 coding DNA: TGTGCCAGCAGCCCCCTGAGGGGACAGGGGGTTCTCTATGGCTACACCTTC.

This clone was observed a handful of times. The chain recombines TRBV18 with TRBJ2-2; 8 bases map to TRBD2. This CDR3 is 14 amino acids long. Losses at the gene ends were 3 bases for V and 7 bases for J; bases not matched to a gene: 4. The germline V gene has CDR1 KGHSH and CDR2 LQKENI. The CDR3 coding sequence is TGTGCCAGCTCACCGACTAGCGTTGACGGGGAGCTGTTTTTT. Its translation: CASSPTSVDGELFF.

This chain links TRBV27 with TRBJ1-2; the D gene is possibly TRBD1 (5 bases). This CDR3 region has 16 residues. Germline V gene sequence: CDR1 MNHEY, CDR2 SMNVEV (reference sequence). V lost 5 bases, J lost 2 bases, and 18 bases lay in between. DNA for the CDR3: TGTGCCAGCAGTCCCCGTAGGGGATTTCACAACTATGGCTACACCTTC. It yields the protein CASSPRRGFHNYGYTF.

V usage is TRBV7-8 and J usage is TRBJ2-3, with TRBD2 matching 8 bases. In germline, CDR1 is SGHVS, CDR2 FQNEAQ. The J segment lost 7 bases and the V segment lost 2 bases, leaving 8 bases of the junction unmatched. This CDR3 contains 15 residues. CDR3 nucleotide sequence: TGTGCCAGCAGCTTAAGTAGCGGGGAGGGGAATACGCAGTATTTT. As protein: CASSLSSGEGNTQYF.

This clone was counted once. The gene calls are TRBV7-8 and TRBJ2-7; 9 bases line up with TRBD1. This CDR3 comprises 20 residues. Unmatched junction bases numbered 16, after V lost 1 base and J lost 0 bases. The V gene's germline CDR1 is SGHVS and CDR2 FQNEAQ. The CDR3 here is CASSLEGWTGVIAASYEQYF. DNA of the CDR3: TGTGCCAGCAGCTTAGAGGGCTGGACAGGGGTTATAGCTGCCTCCTACGAGCAGTACTTC. Full variable domain (remainder filled in from reference TRBV7-8 and TRBJ2-7): GAGVSQSPRYKVAKRGQDVALRCDPISGHVSLFWYQQALGQGPEFLTYFQNEAQLDKSGLPSDRFFAERPEGSVSTLKIQRTQQEDSAVYLCASSLEGWTGVIAASYEQYFGPGTRLTVT.

V gene TRBV5-1 combines with J gene TRBJ2-1; D is unresolved. The V end was cut by 0 bases, the J end by 7 bases, with 11 bases between. The CDR3 totals 14 residues. Looked up from germline, CDR1 is SGHRS and CDR2 is YFSETQ. In DNA, the CDR3 is TGCGCCAGCAGCTTGGGGGCCCTTGGGAATGAGCAGTTCTTC. Its translation is CASSLGALGNEQFF.

The chain employs TRBV15 and TRBJ2-3; 10 bases fit TRBD1. The V segment lost 6 bases and the J segment 3 bases; nucleotides outside the gene matches: 6. The CDR3 has 15 amino acids. Germline CDR1 reads LNHNV; CDR2 reads YYDKDF (reference sequence). The CDR3 sequence: CATRAPGQGTDTQYF. In nucleotides, the CDR3 is TGTGCCACCAGGGCCCCGGGACAGGGGACAGATACGCAGTATTTT.